The clone carrying this T cell receptor beta chain has more than one count but fewer than ten. As yet, its antigen is unknown. This entry is derived from a study of regulatory and conventional T cells in RAG deficiency. Whole-study findings and limits: Patient subsets had shorter CDR3s; Omenn Treg-Tconv overlap exceeded 80%. Shannon entropy was markedly lower and Simpson indices higher in RAG-deficient patients than control T-cell subsets. In Omenn syndrome, sorted "Tregs" may be peripherally activated cells.

The assay was immunoSEQ multiplex PCR, and TCRdb's table has in-frame clones only and misses some. Of fewer than 35,000 clones detected, roughly 90% appear once; the ten largest clones hold around 13%. These records were also assigned to another study, of regulatory T cells. That paper states: The PCR used 52 TRBV and 13 TRBJ primers.

Sequences were obtained from CD8+ T cells sorted from blood. The source is a human donor in good health.

The CDR3 is CASSQGTEGKQYF. In DNA, the CDR3 is TGTGCCAGCAGCCAAGGGACAGAGGGGAAGCAGTACTTC. J is TRBJ2-7 and V is TRBV14; possibly TRBD1 for D (6 bases). V lost 1 base and J lost 8, with 12 bases in between. The CDR3 is 13 amino acids. Germline loops: CDR1 SGHDN, CDR2 FVKESK. Full variable domain (remainder filled in from reference TRBV14 and TRBJ2-7): EAGVTQFPSHSVIEKGQTVTLRCDPISGHDNLYWYRRVMGKEIKFLLHFVKESKQDESGMPNNRFLAERTGGTYSTLKVQPAELEDSGVYFCASSQGTEGKQYFGPGTRLTVT.